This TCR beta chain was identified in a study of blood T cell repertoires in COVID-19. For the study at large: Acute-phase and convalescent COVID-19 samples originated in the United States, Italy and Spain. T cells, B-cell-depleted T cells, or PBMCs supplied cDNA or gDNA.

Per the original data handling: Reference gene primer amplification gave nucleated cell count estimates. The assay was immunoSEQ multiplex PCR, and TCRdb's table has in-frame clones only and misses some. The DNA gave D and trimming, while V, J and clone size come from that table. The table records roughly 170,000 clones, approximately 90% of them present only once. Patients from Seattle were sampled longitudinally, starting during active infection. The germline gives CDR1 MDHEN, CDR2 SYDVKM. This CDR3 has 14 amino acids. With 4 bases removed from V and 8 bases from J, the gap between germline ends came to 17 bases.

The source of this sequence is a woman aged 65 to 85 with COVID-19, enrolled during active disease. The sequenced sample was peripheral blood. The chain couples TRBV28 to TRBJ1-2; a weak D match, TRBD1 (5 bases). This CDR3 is CASSSAGPLGGYTF. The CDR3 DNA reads TGTGCCAGCAGTTCGGCAGGGCCCCTCGGGGGCTACACCTTC.